These 20 T cell receptor beta chains originate from one sample sequenced in a study of T cell responses to AZD1222 COVID-19 vaccine. The assay was immunoSEQ multiplex PCR, and TCRdb's table has in-frame clones only and misses some. The sample records about 150,000 clones, just over 90% being singletons. The specimen was peripheral blood, collected on day 0 of AZD1222 vaccination. The receptors were sampled from an adult in good health.

The chain is built from TRBV5-1 and TRBJ2-5; 10 bases fit TRBD1. The CDR3 sequence is 17 residues long. Per the germline V gene, CDR1 is SGHRS and CDR2 is YFSETQ. V trimming: 1 base; J trimming: 4 bases; junction bases outside the gene matches: 10. For the CDR3, the DNA is TGCGCCAGCAGCTTGAGTGTGGGACAGGGGCGGGGAGAGACCCAGTACTTC. Protein sequence: CASSLSVGQGRGETQYF.

This clone came up a few times. J is TRBJ1-2 and V is TRBV9; no clear D. The CDR3 has 16 residues. Trimming left V 3 bases short and J 3 bases short, with 18 bases between. The germline V gene has CDR1 SGDLS and CDR2 YYNGEE. CDR3 residues: CASSAGGDSNDYGYTF. CDR3 sequence (DNA): TGTGCCAGCAGCGCAGGCGGTGACTCCAACGACTATGGCTACACCTTC. The full variable domain, completed using reference TRBV9 and TRBJ1-2, is DSGVTQTPKHLITATGQRVTLRCSPRSGDLSVYWYQQSLDQGLQFLIQYYNGEERAKGNILERFSAQQFPDLHSELNLSSLELGDSALYFCASSAGGDSNDYGYTFGSGTRLTVV.

The V and J genes are TRBV20-1 and TRBJ1-5, with D perhaps TRBD1 (6 bases). This CDR3 has 16 residues. Germline CDR1 and CDR2: DFQATT and SNEGSKA (reference sequence). Trimming took 3 bases from V and 4 from J, leaving 19 bases between them. The CDR3 loop reads CSASLGTTPGNQPQHF. Written as DNA, the CDR3 is TGCAGTGCTAGTCTGGGGACAACACCGGGGAATCAGCCCCAGCATTTT.

The chain joins TRBV21-1 to TRBJ2-7; the D call TRBD1 from the table was never checked on the DNA. TRBV21-1 is designated a pseudogene. This CDR3 contains 16 residues. CDR3 in amino acids: CASSGATVGRVGEQYF. The CDR3 region has the DNA TGTGCCAGCAGCGGCGCGACAGTCGGCCGTGTGGGCGAGCAGTACTTC.

This clone was seen a single time. The gene calls are TRBV4-2 and TRBJ2-7; 9 nucleotides align to TRBD1. Germline-derived CDR1 and CDR2 are LGHNA and YNFKEQ. The V segment lost 4 bases and the J segment 2 bases; nucleotides outside the gene matches: 6. This CDR3 region has 15 residues. This chain's CDR3 is CASSLRDRGTYEQYF. The CDR3 DNA sequence: TGTGCCAGCAGCCTTAGAGACAGGGGGACCTACGAGCAGTACTTC.

The rearrangement uses TRBV7-9 and TRBJ2-2; no firm D call. The germline V gene encodes CDR1 SEHNR and CDR2 FQNEAQ (reference sequence). Trimming left V 8 bases short and J 5 bases short, with 12 bases between. The CDR3 consists of 13 residues. CDR3 loop: CASSLGRTGELFF. The CDR3 region has the DNA TGTGCCAGCTCGCTAGGGCGGACCGGGGAGCTGTTTTTT.

This clone was seen only once. The chain links TRBV18 to TRBJ2-6, with a tentative D call TRBD1 (5 bases). Per the germline V gene, CDR1 is KGHSH and CDR2 is LQKENI. CDR3 size: 16 residues. Trimming took off 8 bases at V and 0 bases at J, with 14 bases between the two ends. In DNA, the CDR3 is TGTGCCAGCCCCCGTGGGGCATCCTCTGGGGCCAACGTCCTGACTTTC. Residues: CASPRGASSGANVLTF.

The chain joins TRBV3-1 (or the pseudogene TRBV3-2) to TRBJ2-3, with D unclear. The CDR3 length is 13 residues. The V end was cut by 1 base, the J end by 6 bases, with 8 bases between. Per germline, CDR1 LGHDT and CDR2 YNNKEL (reference sequence). CDR3 in amino acids: CASSQGSSDTQYF. The CDR3, as DNA: TGTGCCAGCAGCCAAGGGAGTTCGGATACGCAGTATTTT.

The rearrangement links TRBV7-3 to TRBJ2-1; TRBD2 agrees at 10 bases. The V gene end was trimmed by 5 bases and the J gene end by 0 bases; junction bases not matched to a gene: 4. The germline V gene encodes CDR1 SGHTA and CDR2 FQGTGA. This CDR3 region has 16 residues. CDR3 bases: TGTGCCAGCAGCCGGACTAGCGGACCCTCCTACAATGAGCAGTTCTTC. Protein: CASSRTSGPSYNEQFF.

This clone showed up just once. The chain recombines TRBV30 with TRBJ2-1; D tentatively reads TRBD1 or TRBD2 (6 bases each). There are 12 residues in the CDR3. CDR1 GTSNPN and CDR2 SVGIG come from the germline V gene (reference sequence). V lost 5 bases and J 14 bases, leaving 19 bases between the germline ends. The CDR3 protein is CAWGLKGGIKFF. CDR3 in DNA: TGTGCCTGGGGCCTCAAGGGGGGTATAAAGTTCTTC.

The gene calls are TRBV10-1 and TRBJ1-1, with TRBD1 as a possible D gene (5 bases). Trimming took off 7 bases at V and 5 bases at J, with 14 bases between the two ends. Germline V gives CDR1 WNHNN, CDR2 SYGVQD (reference sequence). The CDR3 extends over 13 amino acids. The CDR3 protein is CASTKGFDTEAFF. CDR3 DNA sequence: TGCGCCAGCACAAAGGGGTTCGATACTGAAGCTTTCTTT.

V and J are TRBV7-6 and TRBJ1-5; D possibly corresponds to TRBD1 (5 bases). Germline V CDR1 and CDR2: SGHVS, FNYEAQ. This CDR3 comprises 13 residues. V lost 5 bases to trimming and J lost 7 bases, with 12 bases between them. CDR3: CASSAQGWQPQHF. The CDR3 nucleotides are TGTGCCAGCAGCGCCCAGGGTTGGCAGCCCCAGCATTTT. Together with reference TRBV7-6 and TRBJ1-5, the CDR3 gives the full variable domain: GAGVSQSPRYKVTKRGQDVALRCDPISGHVSLYWYRQALGQGPEFLTYFNYEAQQDKSGLPNDRFSAERPEGSISTLTIQRTEQRDSAMYRCASSAQGWQPQHFGDGTRLSIL.

This sequence joins TRBV10-3 and TRBJ2-7; D remains ambiguous. V lost 5 bases, J lost 6 bases, and 11 bases lay in between. Germline V gene data show CDR1 as ENHRY and CDR2 as SYGVKD. The CDR3 sequence is 12 residues long. The CDR3 spells CAISSAGVEQYF. In DNA, the CDR3 is TGTGCCATCAGTTCGGCCGGCGTCGAGCAGTACTTC.

V and J are TRBV4-3 and TRBJ2-5, with 8 bases fitting TRBD1. The CDR3 sequence is 17 residues long. From germline, CDR1 is LGHNA and CDR2 YSLEER. Germline trimming cut 0 bases from V and 5 bases from J; bases unmatched to any gene: 11. CDR3 bases: TGCGCCAGCAGCCAAGATCTGAGACAGGGGCCTCCCGAGACCCAGTACTTC. Its protein product is CASSQDLRQGPPETQYF.

J is TRBJ2-3 and V is TRBV14; D is undetermined. This CDR3 comprises 15 residues. Germline CDR1 and CDR2: SGHDN and FVKESK. The V end lost 10 bases, the J end lost 4 bases, and 21 bases lay between the germline ends. CDR3 sequence (DNA): TGTGCCACCCCCCCACCTAGTCGGCTTTCAGATACGCAGTATTTT. It translates to CATPPPSRLSDTQYF.

The chain links TRBV27 to TRBJ2-6, with a possible D match to TRBD2 (6 bases). V was shortened by 5 bases and J by 2 bases, with 19 bases between the two germline ends. Germline V lookup: CDR1 MNHEY, CDR2 SMNVEV (reference sequence). CDR3 length: 18 amino acids. DNA for the CDR3: TGTGCCAGCAGTCCCCTCAGGGCCGGGAGCCCTGGGGCCAACGTCCTGACTTTC. Translated: CASSPLRAGSPGANVLTF.

The chain combines TRBV6-5 with TRBJ1-2; possibly TRBD1 for D (6 bases). Looked up from germline, CDR1 is MNHEY and CDR2 is SVGAGI. The CDR3 has 16 residues. The V end lost 0 bases, the J end lost 4 bases, and 15 bases lay between the germline ends. The DNA for the CDR3 is TGTGCCAGCAGTTACTCGGGCCGACAGGAGTTCTATGGCTACACCTTC. Its translation: CASSYSGRQEFYGYTF.

The chain combines TRBV25-1 with TRBJ1-2, with D perhaps matching TRBD1 (6 bases). There are 16 residues in the CDR3. Trimming pared 1 base from V and 0 bases from J, leaving 12 bases between. The germline V gene encodes CDR1 MGHDK and CDR2 SYGVNS. The CDR3 here is CASSEWGPEPNYGYTF. As DNA, the CDR3 is TGTGCCAGCAGTGAATGGGGGCCCGAACCTAACTATGGCTACACCTTC.

The chain links TRBV19 to TRBJ1-2, with a possible D match to TRBD1 (5 bases). Deletions cut 7 bases from V and 8 bases from J, with 14 bases between. The CDR3 runs 12 residues. Germline CDR1 LNHDA, CDR2 SQIVND (reference sequence). For the CDR3, the DNA is TGTGCCAGTACGTCAGGGATTTGGGGCTACACCTTC. Its protein product is CASTSGIWGYTF.

The CDR3 is CASSFGDQETQYF. CDR3 nucleotide sequence: TGCGCCAGCAGCTTCGGGGATCAAGAGACCCAGTACTTC. The chain has TRBV5-1 and TRBJ2-5; weak D call: TRBD2 (5 bases). From germline, CDR1 is SGHRS and CDR2 YFSETQ. The CDR3 spans 13 residues. The germline V and J ends were trimmed by 2 bases and 2 bases, with 7 bases remaining between them. Variable domain in full (rest from reference TRBV5-1 and TRBJ2-5): KAGVTQTPRYLIKTRGQQVTLSCSPISGHRSVSWYQQTPGQGLQFLFEYFSETQRNKGNFPGRFSGRQFSNSRSEMNVSTLELGDSALYLCASSFGDQETQYFGPGTRLLVL.